The sequence of this T cell receptor beta chain was determined in a study of T cells in localized non-small cell lung cancer. Findings of the study overall: Elevated blood T cell density was associated with longer overall survival. Owing to sequencing of a solitary tumor region, heterogeneity cannot be discounted. Within adjacent lung there appeared a median roughly 60 of the top 100 tumor clones. Uninvolved adjacent lung had the highest recorded T cell clonality, with tumor below it.

This CDR3 comprises 14 residues. Germline values: CDR1 SGHRS, CDR2 YFSETQ. Trimming stripped 6 bases from V and 5 bases from J, with 17 bases between. As for this clone: Its antigen is undetermined.

The table came from immunoSEQ multiplex PCR; TCRdb's copy has only in-frame clones and leaves some out. The data contain roughly 3,000 clones, around 18% of them singletons. The receptor comes from a man between 40 and 75 years old with stage I lung adenocarcinoma. Source: lung tumor tissue, taken before any cancer treatment. The gene calls are TRBV5-1 and TRBJ1-1; D unclear. For the CDR3, the DNA is TGCGCCAGCACGATCGACAATTCGAGGACTGAAGCTTTCTTT. Amino acid sequence: CASTIDNSRTEAFF.